This TCR beta chain was retrieved from a study of T cell responses to AZD1222 COVID-19 vaccine. Regarding this clone: The antigen remains unidentified.

Germline V gene data show CDR1 as SGHRS and CDR2 as YFSETQ. Trimming took off 0 bases at V and 12 bases at J, with 13 bases between the two ends. This CDR3 is 14 amino acids long. This table comes from immunoSEQ multiplex PCR, and its TCRdb copy is limited to in-frame clones, with some not included. In the table there are some 130,000 clones, approximately 90% of which are singletons. The study, taken as a whole, reports: Close to half of spike-specific TCRs reportedly recognize unmutated variant regions.

This specimen consisted of peripheral blood, obtained on day 0 of AZD1222 vaccination. The chain employs TRBV5-1 and TRBJ1-6; no clear D gene. The receptor was derived from an adult in good health. CDR3 sequence reads: CASSLALGMQPLHF. The CDR3 bases are TGCGCCAGCAGCTTGGCCCTGGGTATGCAACCCCTCCACTTT.